This T cell receptor beta chain was profiled in a study of response to subunit inactivated influenza vaccine. Study-wide results and limits: Each seasonal influenza vaccination, the authors suggested, recruits few new T cells.

TCRdb recomputed calls from the RT-PCR reads with MiXCR, one row per CDR3 protein. Counted here are about 540,000 distinct CDR3 sequences, under 25% occurring once; the ten biggest clones make up 2.8%. Germline CDR1 MDHEN, CDR2 SYDVKM. CDR3 length equals 16 residues. Trimming stripped 3 bases from V and 5 bases from J, with 20 bases between. Note on this clonotype: Its target is unknown.

In addition, the sample was reused for a study of T cells expressing NK-cell markers. Per that paper: Scientists made TCR beta cDNA using 5'RACE template switching with UMIs. Underlying the TCR beta repertoires were sorted CD3+CD56+NKG2C+, CD3+CD56+NKG2C- and CD3+CD56-NKG2C+ T cells. The authors sequenced eight donors, of whom seven were HCMV-seropositive and one was seronegative. In a handful of donors, dominant clonotypes made up about 25-60.1% of CD3+CD56-NKG2C+ cells.

This material consisted of CD4+ T cells sorted from PBMCs, taken 11 to 12 days after vaccination. The genes are TRBV28 and TRBJ2-7, with unresolved D. This TCR was sampled from a man aged 50-59 years who received an inactivated influenza vaccine. CDR3 protein: CASSFTSATVNHEQYF. The DNA for the CDR3 is TGTGCCAGCAGTTTCACCAGCGCAACCGTTAACCACGAGCAGTACTTC.